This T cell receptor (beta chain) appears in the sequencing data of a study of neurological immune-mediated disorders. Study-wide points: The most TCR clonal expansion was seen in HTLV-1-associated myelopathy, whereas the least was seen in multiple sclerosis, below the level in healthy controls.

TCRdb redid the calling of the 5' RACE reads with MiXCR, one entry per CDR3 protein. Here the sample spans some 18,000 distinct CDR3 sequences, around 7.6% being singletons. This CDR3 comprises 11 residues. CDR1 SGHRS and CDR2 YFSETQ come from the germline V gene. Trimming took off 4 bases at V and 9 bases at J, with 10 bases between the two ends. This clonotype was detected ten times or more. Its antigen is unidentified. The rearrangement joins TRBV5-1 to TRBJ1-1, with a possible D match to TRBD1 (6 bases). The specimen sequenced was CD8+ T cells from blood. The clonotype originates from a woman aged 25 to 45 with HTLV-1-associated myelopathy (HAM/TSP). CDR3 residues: CASSEGGKAFF. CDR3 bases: TGCGCCAGCAGCGAGGGGGGGAAAGCTTTCTTT.